The 23 T cell receptor beta chains listed next were all sequenced from one sample in a study of vaccination and CD4 T cells after COVID-19. No antigen is known for these receptors. Stated treatment: roughly 10-day PBMC culture with coronavirus spike peptide pools or control peptides (ViraFEST assay). CD4+ T-cell collection from the unexposed donor predated the COVID-19 pandemic (2011-2018). Cultured CD4+ T-cell DNA underwent Oncomine TCR Beta short-read sequencing. TCRdb reprocessed the PCR reads with MiXCR, giving one entry per CDR3 protein. The table lists thousands of distinct CDR3 sequences, around 29% of them singletons. Sequencing was done on a sample of CD4+ T cells from blood, cultured in vitro. The receptors originated from a human donor in good health.

This clonotype is medium-sized within its sample. The chain's CDR3 is CSARRGGWTEAFF. In DNA, the CDR3 is TGCAGTGCTAGAAGGGGAGGGTGGACTGAAGCTTTCTTT. This chain links TRBV20-1 with TRBJ1-1, with D possibly matching TRBD1 (5 bases). This CDR3 is built from 13 residues. Germline loops: CDR1 DFQATT, CDR2 SNEGSKA (reference sequence). V dropped 2 bases and J dropped 5 bases, with 12 bases sitting between them.

This clonotype was observed a single time. The rearrangement links TRBV11-2 to TRBJ1-1; D unclear. The CDR3 extends over 14 amino acids. The V gene's germline CDR1 is SGHAT and CDR2 FQNNGV. The V and J ends lost 2 bases and 0 bases respectively, with 7 bases between them. The DNA for the CDR3 is TGTGCCAGCAGCTTACAGGTTATGAACACTGAAGCTTTCTTT. Translating it yields CASSLQVMNTEAFF.

The chain couples TRBV16 to TRBJ1-5, with D possibly TRBD1 on 5 matching bases. Looked up from germline, CDR1 is KGHSY and CDR2 is FQNENV. V lost 6 bases, J lost 6 bases, and 12 bases lay in between. The CDR3 consists of 13 residues. The CDR3 nucleotides are TGTGCCAGCAGGGGGCATGTGTTTCAGCCCCAGCATTTT. Translated: CASRGHVFQPQHF.

This clonotype occurred a few times. The chain joins TRBV20-1 to TRBJ1-4; 7 bases line up with TRBD1. This CDR3 contains 14 residues. Per germline, CDR1 DFQATT and CDR2 SNEGSKA (reference sequence). V lost 1 base and J lost 7; bases outside the gene matches: 6. The CDR3 spells CSARVSTGVEKLFF. The CDR3 DNA follows: TGCAGTGCTAGAGTAAGCACAGGGGTTGAAAAACTGTTTTTT.

This clonotype came up a few times. The chain recombines TRBV18 with TRBJ1-1, with D uncertain. V was trimmed by 3 bases and J by 11 bases, leaving 13 bases between them. Germline CDR1 reads KGHSH; CDR2 reads LQKENI. The length of the CDR3 is 12 residues. The CDR3, as DNA: TGTGCCAGCTCACCGAATCAAGCGGAGGCTTTCTTT. Its protein product is CASSPNQAEAFF.

This clonotype occurred a few times. The rearrangement uses TRBV27 and TRBJ2-1; TRBD2 aligns across 7 bases. CDR3 size: 14 residues. With 4 bases clipped from V and 0 bases from J, the junction kept 0 bases outside the gene matches. Per the germline V gene, CDR1 is MNHEY and CDR2 is SMNVEV (reference sequence). For the CDR3, the DNA is TGTGCCAGCAGTTCGGGGGGCTCCTACAATGAGCAGTTCTTC. As protein: CASSSGGSYNEQFF.

Concerning this clonotype itself: One end of the junction is discordant with germline, which a read error may explain. The chain uses TRBV30 and TRBJ2-2; 7 bases line up with TRBD2. Germline V gives CDR1 GTSNPN, CDR2 SVGIG (reference sequence). CDR3 size: 15 residues. This CDR3 is CAWSVIGGNSGELFF. CDR3 DNA: TGTGCCTGGAGTGTAATCGGGGGGAACTCCGGGGAGCTGTTTTTT.

This rearrangement joins TRBV6-1 to TRBJ2-2; a possible D gene is TRBD1 (5 bases). Germline CDR1 MNHNS, CDR2 SASEGT. This CDR3 spans 15 amino acids. Between the trimmed V and J ends, which lost 10 bases and 4 bases, there was a span of 19 bases. The CDR3 here is CAISRWQGGTGELFF. Here the CDR3 DNA reads TGTGCCATTTCACGGTGGCAGGGCGGCACCGGGGAGCTGTTTTTT.

This clonotype came up a few times. This sequence joins TRBV19 and TRBJ1-1, with D possibly being TRBD1 (5 bases). Germline V gene data show CDR1 as LNHDA and CDR2 as SQIVND (reference sequence). V was shortened by 5 bases and J by 3 bases, with 16 bases between the two germline ends. The CDR3 consists of 15 residues. CDR3 region: CASSSQGIMDTEAFF. The CDR3 nucleotides are TGTGCCAGTAGTTCCCAGGGTATTATGGACACTGAAGCTTTCTTT.

The chain uses TRBV6-1 and TRBJ1-1; D is undetermined. CDR1 and CDR2 from the germline V gene are MNHNS and SASEGT. This CDR3 has 12 residues. The V end was cut by 6 bases, the J end by 2 bases, with 7 bases between. The CDR3 loop is CASSLRNTEAFF. The CDR3 region has the DNA TGTGCCAGCAGCCTAAGAAACACTGAAGCTTTCTTT.

The chain combines TRBV12-3 or TRBV12-4 with TRBJ1-1, with a weak D call TRBD1 (5 bases). The CDR3 length is 15 residues. Trimming pared 5 bases from V and 5 bases from J, leaving 18 bases between. The CDR3 coding sequence is TGTGCCAGCAGTCTAGGGGTCGGAGTTGGGACTGAAGCTTTCTTT. It yields the protein CASSLGVGVGTEAFF.

This clonotype has more than one count but fewer than ten. The chain links TRBV20-1 to TRBJ2-3, with TRBD2 matching over 7 bases. Germline lookup yields CDR1 DFQATT and CDR2 SNEGSKA (reference sequence). CDR3 length: 11 residues. J was trimmed by 7 bases and V by 6 bases; bases with no gene match: 4. CDR3 protein: CSAREGYTQYF. The CDR3 nucleotides are TGCAGTGCCAGGGAGGGCTATACGCAGTATTTT.

This clonotype turned up a few times. V and J are TRBV20-1 and TRBJ1-5; no reliable D call. The CDR3 extends over 15 amino acids. The V end was cut by 2 bases, the J end by 1 base, with 12 bases between. Germline-derived CDR1 and CDR2 are DFQATT and SNEGSKA (reference sequence). CDR3: CSARIPGGSNQPQHF. For the CDR3, the DNA is TGCAGTGCTAGAATCCCCGGTGGCAGCAATCAGCCCCAGCATTTT.

The chain has TRBV6-1 and TRBJ2-3; TRBD2 agrees at 10 bases. Trimming took 4 bases from V and 6 from J; bases not matched to a gene: 7. The germline V gene has CDR1 MNHNS and CDR2 SASEGT. The CDR3 spans 15 residues. In nucleotides, the CDR3 is TGTGCCAGCAGTGGGGGTAGCGGGGGGCCTGATACGCAGTATTTT. This sequence encodes CASSGGSGGPDTQYF.

The CDR3 loop reads CSAYNVRTGGGELFF. CDR3 DNA sequence: TGCAGTGCTTACAACGTCAGGACAGGGGGCGGGGAGCTGTTTTTT. The chain couples TRBV20-1 to TRBJ2-2; TRBD1 aligns across 10 bases. The length of the CDR3 is 15 residues. Germline trimming cut 5 bases from V and 7 bases from J; bases unmatched to any gene: 10. Germline V gene data show CDR1 as DFQATT and CDR2 as SNEGSKA (reference sequence).

The chain couples TRBV10-1 to TRBJ2-2; 9 bases agree with TRBD1. CDR1 and CDR2 (germline): WNHNN, SYGVQD (reference sequence). The CDR3 has 15 residues. V gave up 8 bases and J gave up 3 bases; unmatched junction bases: 7. DNA of the CDR3: TGCGCCAGCGGCGGACAGGGGCCCTACACCGGGGAGCTGTTTTTT. Translation gives CASGGQGPYTGELFF.

This rearrangement joins TRBV2 to TRBJ1-2; possibly TRBD1 for D (5 bases). There are 13 residues in the CDR3. The V end lost 6 bases, the J end lost 2 bases, and 10 bases lay between the germline ends. CDR1 is SNHLY and CDR2 is FYNNEI in the germline V gene. As DNA, the CDR3 is TGTGCCAGCAGCGTAGACAGAAACTATGGCTACACCTTC. It codes for CASSVDRNYGYTF.

This clonotype was detected a few times. The rearrangement links TRBV30 to TRBJ1-5; weak D call: TRBD1 (5 bases). The CDR3 loop spans 13 amino acids. Germline V gives CDR1 GTSNPN, CDR2 SVGIG (reference sequence). V lost 5 bases and J lost 4, with 12 bases in between. The CDR3 region is CAWGPKGNQPQHF. CDR3 nucleotide sequence: TGTGCCTGGGGCCCGAAGGGGAATCAGCCCCAGCATTTT.

CDR3 bases: TGCAGCGTGAGTTCCGGGACAGGGGATCAGCCCCAGCATTTT. Protein: CSVSSGTGDQPQHF. The V gene is TRBV29-1, the J gene TRBJ1-5, with 10 bases aligning to TRBD1. After removal of 6 bases from V and 5 bases from J, the junction contained 7 bases not matched to a gene. In germline, CDR1 is SQVTM, CDR2 ANQGSEA. CDR3 length equals 14 residues.

In its sample, this clonotype was seen a few times. This chain connects TRBV6-1 to TRBJ1-3; D gene uncertain. CDR1 is MNHNS, CDR2 SASEGT, per germline. Between the trimmed V and J ends, which lost 0 bases and 0 bases, there was a span of 6 bases. The CDR3 is 15 amino acids. The CDR3 reads CASSEAAGSGNTIYF. The CDR3, as DNA: TGTGCCAGCAGTGAAGCAGCCGGCTCTGGAAACACCATATATTTT.

A few counts support this clonotype. The rearrangement links TRBV27 to TRBJ2-3; D call uncertain. Trimming shortened V by 5 bases and J by 4 bases, and 25 bases separated the two germline ends. The V gene's germline CDR1 is MNHEY and CDR2 SMNVEV (reference sequence). The CDR3 extends over 18 amino acids. The CDR3 protein is CASSRRPITSTRPDTQYF. The CDR3 DNA is TGTGCCAGCAGTCGCCGTCCCATCACATCCACTCGGCCAGATACGCAGTATTTT.

J is TRBJ1-2 and V is TRBV20-1, with 8 bases that match TRBD1. CDR1 is DFQATT, CDR2 SNEGSKA, per germline (reference sequence). The CDR3 totals 14 residues. Germline trimming cut 6 bases from V and 7 bases from J; bases unmatched to any gene: 13. CDR3 in DNA: TGCAGTGCCAGACCACCACAGGGGGAAGTTGGCTACACCTTC. This encodes CSARPPQGEVGYTF.

The chain uses TRBV27 and TRBJ1-2; D gene uncertain. This CDR3 is 14 amino acids long. Trimming left V 0 bases short and J 7 bases short, with 12 bases between. Per the germline V gene, CDR1 is MNHEY and CDR2 is SMNVEV (reference sequence). The CDR3 sequence is CASSLSHMGTGYTF. The CDR3 nucleotides are TGTGCCAGCAGTTTATCCCACATGGGAACTGGCTACACCTTC.